These 21 T cell receptor beta chains came from one sample sequenced in a study of blood T cell repertoires in COVID-19. Sequenced by immunoSEQ multiplex PCR; TCRdb stores in-frame clones only, minus some. This sample has under 150,000 clones, with about four fifths found just once. The sequenced material came from peripheral blood. The receptors derive from a man in his sixties with acute or convalescent COVID-19.

Note on this clone: The DNA is left out, because the CDR3 cannot be placed on it with certainty; the CDR3 is given as TCRdb lists it. The CDR3 here is CASSDVPFGAGELFF. This sequence joins TRBV6-1 and TRBJ2-2; the D call of TRBD2 is as the table states it, not checked on the DNA. The CDR3 is 15 amino acids in total, end residues counted. The germline V gene encodes CDR1 MNHNS and CDR2 SASEGT.

This clone was seen at least ten times. The CDR3 region has the DNA TGCGCCAGTTCAGCCCGGATCGGGGTTGGAGAGACCCAGTACTTC. It is translated as CASSARIGVGETQYF. The chain uses TRBV10-1 and TRBJ2-5, with D possibly TRBD2 on 5 matching bases. With 9 bases removed from V and 4 bases from J, the gap between germline ends came to 21 bases. Germline V lookup: CDR1 WNHNN, CDR2 SYGVQD (reference sequence). This CDR3 has 15 amino acids.

J is TRBJ2-1 and V is TRBV24-1; D possibly corresponds to TRBD2 (7 bases). V was cut by 3 bases and J by 5 bases, with 13 bases left in between. This CDR3 spans 15 amino acids. The germline V gene encodes CDR1 KGHDR and CDR2 SFDVKD. CDR3 bases: TGTGCCACCAGTGATGTGGGGGGGGCCAACAATGAGCAGTTCTTC. This translates into CATSDVGGANNEQFF.

The V and J genes are TRBV7-8 and TRBJ1-2; D unclear. The V gene lost 5 bases and the J gene lost 4 bases, with 11 bases spanning the gap. The CDR3 totals 13 residues. Germline loops: CDR1 SGHVS, CDR2 FQNEAQ. The CDR3 sequence: CASSNPGTYGYTF. In DNA form, the CDR3 reads TGTGCCAGCAGCAACCCAGGTACCTATGGCTACACCTTC.

The chain combines TRBV6-6 with TRBJ2-1; D is unresolved. Trimming took 7 bases from V and 0 from J, leaving 10 bases between them. The CDR3 runs 14 residues. Looked up from germline, CDR1 is MNHNY and CDR2 is SVGAGI (reference sequence). The CDR3 here is CASKIDSSYNEQFF. The CDR3 DNA reads TGTGCCAGCAAAATTGATAGCTCCTACAATGAGCAGTTCTTC.

The J gene is TRBJ1-2, the V gene TRBV29-1, with 10 nucleotides matching TRBD1. From germline, CDR1 is SQVTM and CDR2 ANQGSEA. The CDR3 covers 14 residues. V dropped 2 bases and J dropped 3; count of bases not matched to a gene: 3. The CDR3 DNA reads TGCAGCGTTGAACCCGGGACAGGGGACTATGGCTACACCTTC. Translating gives CSVEPGTGDYGYTF. The variable domain in full, completed from reference TRBV29-1 and TRBJ1-2, reads SAVISQKPSRDICQRGTSLTIQCQVDSQVTMMFWYRQQPGQSLTLIATANQGSEATYESGFVIDKFPISRPNLTFSTLTVSNMSPEDSSIYLCSVEPGTGDYGYTFGSGTRLTVV.

The chain recombines TRBV19 with TRBJ2-2, with TRBD1 matching over 8 bases. The germline gives CDR1 LNHDA, CDR2 SQIVND (reference sequence). This CDR3 has 15 residues. V lost 3 bases, J lost 6 bases, and 6 bases stayed unmatched. The CDR3 here is CASSIWTGKAGELFF. The CDR3 nucleotides read TGTGCCAGTAGTATTTGGACAGGGAAGGCCGGGGAGCTGTTTTTT.

The chain couples TRBV11-3 to TRBJ2-3, with TRBD1 as a possible D gene (6 bases). Trimming took 1 base from V and 4 from J, leaving 9 bases between them. This CDR3 is built from 14 residues. Germline CDR1 and CDR2: SGHNT and YENEEA. The CDR3 DNA reads as TGTGCCAGCAGCTTAGGTTACAGGGCAGATACGCAGTATTTT. It encodes CASSLGYRADTQYF.

V and J are TRBV19 and TRBJ1-3; D ambiguous. Trimming pared 2 bases from V and 3 bases from J, leaving 8 bases between. CDR1 is LNHDA and CDR2 is SQIVND in the germline V gene (reference sequence). This CDR3 spans 14 amino acids. The CDR3 is CASSIQYFGNTIYF. The DNA of the CDR3 is TGTGCCAGTAGTATACAGTATTTTGGAAACACCATATATTTT.

This chain connects TRBV29-1 to TRBJ2-3; D not resolved. The CDR3 contains 12 residues. CDR1 is SQVTM and CDR2 is ANQGSEA in the germline V gene. Trimming took off 0 bases at V and 11 bases at J, with 12 bases between the two ends. This CDR3 reads CSVEDAPTQQYF. CDR3 in DNA: TGCAGCGTTGAAGATGCCCCGACTCAGCAGTATTTT.

This clone was observed a few times. The chain carries TRBV30 and TRBJ2-3, with 7 bases matching TRBD1. Trimming took 3 bases from V and 0 from J; bases not matched to a gene: 6. The CDR3 runs 15 residues. The germline gives CDR1 GTSNPN, CDR2 SVGIG (reference sequence). CDR3 in amino acids: CAWSPGQVSTDTQYF. The CDR3 nucleotides read TGTGCCTGGAGCCCAGGACAGGTTAGCACAGATACGCAGTATTTT.

The V gene is TRBV9, the J gene TRBJ1-3; D is unresolved. The CDR3 has 13 residues. Deletions cut 4 bases from V and 0 bases from J, with 5 bases between. Germline assignment: CDR1 SGDLS and CDR2 YYNGEE. CDR3 residues: CASSRDSGNTIYF. The CDR3 DNA is TGTGCCAGCAGCCGGGACTCTGGAAACACCATATATTTT. The full variable domain, its missing parts supplied by reference TRBV9 and TRBJ1-3, is DSGVTQTPKHLITATGQRVTLRCSPRSGDLSVYWYQQSLDQGLQFLIQYYNGEERAKGNILERFSAQQFPDLHSELNLSSLELGDSALYFCASSRDSGNTIYFGEGSWLTVV.

The rearrangement uses TRBV10-1 and TRBJ2-7; 11 bases are a match to TRBD1. Germline V gives CDR1 WNHNN, CDR2 SYGVQD (reference sequence). With V trimmed by 5 bases and J by 6 bases, 3 bases remained unmatched. This CDR3 contains 13 residues. The CDR3 DNA sequence: TGCGCCAGCAGTAGGACAGGGGGCGGCGAGCAGTACTTC. Protein sequence: CASSRTGGGEQYF.

V gene TRBV5-1 combines with J gene TRBJ2-1, with D unresolved. Germline loops: CDR1 SGHRS, CDR2 YFSETQ. This CDR3 comprises 15 residues. V was trimmed by 0 bases and J by 8 bases, leaving 15 bases between them. The CDR3 DNA is TGCGCCAGCAGCTTGGAGTCTAGTTACCGCGATGAGCAGTTCTTC. Residues: CASSLESSYRDEQFF. The complete variable domain, with remaining parts taken from reference TRBV5-1 and TRBJ2-1, reads KAGVTQTPRYLIKTRGQQVTLSCSPISGHRSVSWYQQTPGQGLQFLFEYFSETQRNKGNFPGRFSGRQFSNSRSEMNVSTLELGDSALYLCASSLESSYRDEQFFGPGTRLTVL.

The rearrangement links TRBV21-1 to TRBJ2-3; the table's D call, TRBD2, was not checked against the DNA. TRBV21-1 is a pseudogene locus. The CDR3 runs to 16 residues. For the CDR3, the DNA is TGTGCCAGCAGCAAAGATGGTAGCGGGAGCACAGATACGCAGTATTTT. It translates to CASSKDGSGSTDTQYF.

The rearrangement joins TRBV3-1 (or the pseudogene TRBV3-2) to TRBJ1-1; D ambiguous. Trimming stripped 1 base from V and 6 bases from J, with 12 bases between. The CDR3 runs to 14 residues. Germline V lookup: CDR1 LGHDT, CDR2 YNNKEL (reference sequence). The CDR3, as DNA: TGTGCCAGCAGCCAAGTTCCGGGGAGGGCTGAAGCTTTCTTT. Translation gives CASSQVPGRAEAFF.

The V gene is TRBV19, the J gene TRBJ1-1; no reliable D call. V lost 2 bases to trimming and J lost 1 base, with 8 bases between them. Germline CDR1 reads LNHDA; CDR2 reads SQIVND (reference sequence). The CDR3 length is 14 residues. The CDR3 sequence: CASSILAENTEAFF. DNA of the CDR3: TGTGCCAGTAGTATATTGGCAGAGAACACTGAAGCTTTCTTT.

The rearrangement links TRBV19 to TRBJ2-2; a weak D match, TRBD1 (6 bases). The CDR3 is made up of 15 amino acids. Between the trimmed V and J ends, which lost 5 bases and 6 bases, there was a span of 16 bases. Looked up from germline, CDR1 is LNHDA and CDR2 is SQIVND (reference sequence). CDR3 sequence (DNA): TGTGCCAGTAGTTCACGGAACAGGGTTCCCGGGGAGCTGTTTTTT. It encodes CASSSRNRVPGELFF.

The rearrangement links TRBV2 to TRBJ2-5; D possibly corresponds to TRBD1 (5 bases). The V and J ends lost 2 bases and 4 bases respectively, with 11 bases between them. The CDR3 runs to 14 residues. Germline CDR1 SNHLY, CDR2 FYNNEI. The CDR3 loop is CASSEFQGRETQYF. For the CDR3, the DNA is TGTGCCAGCAGTGAATTTCAGGGTCGAGAGACCCAGTACTTC.

There are a few counts of this clone. The gene calls are TRBV19 and TRBJ2-7; 10 nucleotides match TRBD2. The CDR3 loop spans 14 amino acids. CDR1 is LNHDA, CDR2 SQIVND, per germline (reference sequence). J lost 6 bases, V lost 8 bases, and 10 bases had no gene match. Here the CDR3 DNA reads TGTGCCAGTCAGCTAGCGGGAGAACCTGCCGAGCAGTACTTC. Translation gives CASQLAGEPAEQYF.

The gene calls are TRBV5-6 and TRBJ1-6; 7 bases align to TRBD1. The V and J ends lost 0 bases and 8 bases, in that order; junction bases with no gene match: 8. Germline loops: CDR1 SGHDT, CDR2 YYEEEE. CDR3 size: 16 residues. The CDR3 region is CASSLGGGNSDSPLHF. Here the CDR3 DNA reads TGTGCCAGCAGCTTGGGAGGGGGCAATTCTGATTCACCCCTCCACTTT.